Below, one T cell receptor beta chain is given with its context. The sample comes from a study of blood T cell repertoires in COVID-19. Study-wide background: Whether acute or convalescent, the COVID-19 samples came from the United States, Italy and Spain. T cells, B-cell-depleted T cells, or PBMCs provided the cDNA or gDNA that served as material.

In the authors' methods: By means of reference gene primer amplification, nucleated cell counts were estimated. Clones were sequenced by immunoSEQ multiplex PCR, and TCRdb holds only the in-frame ones, with some missing. Clone size and V and J calls were adopted from that table, with D and trimming inferred from the DNA. The sample lists fewer than 200,000 clones, around 87% occurring once. The V and J ends lost 4 bases and 13 bases, in that order; junction bases with no gene match: 5. Germline assignment: CDR1 MNHEY and CDR2 SMNVEV (reference sequence). CDR3 length: 13 residues. The V and J genes are TRBV27 and TRBJ1-6; 9 bases line up with TRBD1. Sequenced input: peripheral blood. The TCR sequence derives from a man aged 35 to 55 with active or convalescent COVID-19. The CDR3 DNA reads TGTGCCAGCAGTTCTACAGGGGGCGCCCCCCTCCACTTT. It yields the protein CASSSTGGAPLHF.